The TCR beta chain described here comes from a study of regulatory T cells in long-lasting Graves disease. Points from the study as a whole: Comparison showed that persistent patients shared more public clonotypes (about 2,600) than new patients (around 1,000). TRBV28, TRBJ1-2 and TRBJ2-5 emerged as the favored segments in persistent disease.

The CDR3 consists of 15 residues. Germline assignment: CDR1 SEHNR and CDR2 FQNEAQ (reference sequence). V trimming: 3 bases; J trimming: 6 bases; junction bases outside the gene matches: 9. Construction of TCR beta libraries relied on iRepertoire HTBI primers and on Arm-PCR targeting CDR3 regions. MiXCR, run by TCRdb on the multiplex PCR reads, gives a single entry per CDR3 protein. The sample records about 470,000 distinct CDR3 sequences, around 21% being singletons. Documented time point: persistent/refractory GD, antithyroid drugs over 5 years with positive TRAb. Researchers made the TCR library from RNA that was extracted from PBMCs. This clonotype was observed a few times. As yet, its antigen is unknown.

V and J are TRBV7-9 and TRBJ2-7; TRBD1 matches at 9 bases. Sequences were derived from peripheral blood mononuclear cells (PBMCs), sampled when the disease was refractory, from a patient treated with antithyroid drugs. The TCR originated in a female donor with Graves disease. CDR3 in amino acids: CASSFPGQGSLEQYF. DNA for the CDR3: TGTGCCAGCAGCTTTCCGGGACAGGGATCCCTCGAGCAGTACTTC.